What follows are 16 T cell receptor beta chains derived from one specimen sequenced in a study of T cell repertoires in cytomegalovirus infection. Their recognized antigens are unknown. TCRdb processed the reads anew with MiXCR; each CDR3 protein has one entry. The sample holds approximately 1,000,000 distinct CDR3 sequences, around 32% seen once. The specimen was cultured CD8+ T cells from PBMCs, collected from culture after CMV antigen stimulation. The receptors derive from a human donor in good health (CMV status not recorded). Some clones in this sample may be carry-over from other donors' samples.

This clonotype has a count of ten or more. This chain joins TRBV7-6 and TRBJ1-2; 10 bases map to TRBD1. Looked up from germline, CDR1 is SGHVS and CDR2 is FNYEAQ. Losses at the gene ends were 4 bases for V and 6 bases for J; bases not matched to a gene: 5. There are 14 residues in the CDR3. This CDR3 reads CASSWTGGFNGYTF. Here the CDR3 DNA reads TGTGCCAGCAGCTGGACAGGGGGGTTTAATGGCTACACCTTC.

This chain joins TRBV7-9 and TRBJ2-3; either TRBD1 or TRBD2 may supply D (7 bases each). The CDR3 spans 16 residues. The germline CDR1 and CDR2 sequences are SEHNR and FQNEAQ (reference sequence). V gave up 0 bases and J gave up 9 bases, with 19 bases separating them. The DNA for the CDR3 is TGTGCCAGCAGCTTAGCGAGTCGGCAGGGGGGGAGAACGCAGTATTTT. It encodes CASSLASRQGGRTQYF.

V is TRBV20-1 and J is TRBJ2-5; a possible D gene is TRBD2 (6 bases). The CDR3 contains 13 residues. Germline CDR1 DFQATT, CDR2 SNEGSKA (reference sequence). The V end lost 1 base, the J end lost 4 bases, and 10 bases lay between the germline ends. CDR3 coding DNA: TGCAGTGCTAGAGTCCCCGGGGGAGAGACCCAGTACTTC. Translating gives CSARVPGGETQYF.

This clonotype appeared a few times. At one boundary the junction diverges from the germline segment, which might be a read error. The V gene is TRBV5-4, the J gene TRBJ2-1; 8 nucleotides agree with TRBD2. The germline V gene has CDR1 SGHNT and CDR2 YYREEE (reference sequence). This CDR3 comprises 12 residues. The CDR3 sequence: CASSLGTAGGLF. DNA of the CDR3: TGTGCCAGCAGCTTGGGTACCGCGGGGGGACTGTTC.

This clonotype occurred a few times. The CDR3: CASSIVGRGPNTEAFF. The CDR3 bases are TGTGCCAGTAGTATAGTGGGAAGGGGACCTAACACTGAAGCTTTCTTT. V gene TRBV19 combines with J gene TRBJ1-1; D might be TRBD1 (5 bases). Germline V lookup: CDR1 LNHDA, CDR2 SQIVND (reference sequence). The CDR3 runs to 16 residues. The V end lost 1 base, the J end lost 2 bases, and 14 bases lay between the germline ends. The full variable domain, completed using reference TRBV19 and TRBJ1-1, is DGGITQSPKYLFRKEGQNVTLSCEQNLNHDAMYWYRQDPGQGLRLIYYSQIVNDFQKGDIAEGYSVSREKKESFPLTVTSAQKNPTAFYLCASSIVGRGPNTEAFFGQGTRLTVV.

V gene TRBV5-5 combines with J gene TRBJ1-2; 7 bases agree with TRBD1. V lost 0 bases to trimming and J lost 4 bases; unmatched junction nucleotides: 9. Germline V gene lookup returns CDR1 SGHKS and CDR2 YYEKEE (reference sequence). The CDR3 loop spans 16 amino acids. CDR3 sequence reads: CASSLGIGTALYGYTF. In nucleotides, the CDR3 is TGTGCCAGCAGCTTGGGCATTGGGACAGCGCTCTATGGCTACACCTTC.

This chain joins TRBV7-9 and TRBJ2-7; TRBD1 matches at 10 bases. Germline CDR1 and CDR2: SEHNR and FQNEAQ (reference sequence). The trim removed 4 bases at V and 5 bases at J, leaving 8 bases unmatched. The CDR3 covers 15 residues. This CDR3 is CASSSRQGTGDEQYV. CDR3 bases: TGTGCCAGCAGCTCTCGACAGGGGACAGGGGACGAGCAGTACGTC.

Only a few counts were recorded for this clonotype. The V and J genes are TRBV7-6 and TRBJ1-1; D gene ambiguous. The V gene lost 7 bases and the J gene lost 0 bases, with 9 bases spanning the gap. The CDR3 consists of 13 residues. The germline V gene encodes CDR1 SGHVS and CDR2 FNYEAQ. The CDR3 nucleotides are TGTGCCAGCAAGCTTCGGTTGAACACTGAAGCTTTCTTT. It encodes CASKLRLNTEAFF.

Ten or more counts support this clonotype. This chain joins TRBV7-2 and TRBJ1-2; no definite D call. The CDR3 covers 15 residues. V was clipped by 5 bases and J by 5 bases, with 18 bases between them. Germline assignment: CDR1 SGHTA and CDR2 FQGNSA. The CDR3, as DNA: TGTGCCAGCAGCAAAAGAGACGACTCCAGATATGGCTACACCTTC. As protein: CASSKRDDSRYGYTF.

This chain joins TRBV7-9 and TRBJ1-1, with a possible D match to TRBD1 (5 bases). In germline, CDR1 is SEHNR, CDR2 FQNEAQ (reference sequence). Trimming took off 5 bases at V and 1 base at J, with 14 bases between the two ends. This CDR3 has 15 residues. CDR3 loop: CASSARGRQNTEAFF. CDR3 in DNA: TGTGCCAGCAGCGCCCGGGGACGGCAGAACACTGAAGCTTTCTTT.

This clonotype has more than one count but fewer than ten. The gene calls are TRBV10-3 and TRBJ2-5; 7 bases match TRBD2. After removal of 0 bases from V and 3 bases from J, the junction contained 7 bases not matched to a gene. Germline V gene lookup returns CDR1 ENHRY and CDR2 SYGVKD. This CDR3 is built from 16 residues. The CDR3 sequence: CAISESTGGHKETQYF. CDR3 in DNA: TGTGCCATCAGTGAGTCGACGGGAGGACACAAAGAGACCCAGTACTTC.

The V and J genes are TRBV28 and TRBJ1-1; TRBD1 is a possible D gene (5 bases). The V gene lost 2 bases and the J gene lost 0 bases, with 10 bases spanning the gap. The CDR3 contains 15 residues. Germline lookup yields CDR1 MDHEN and CDR2 SYDVKM. This chain's CDR3 is CASSLRDVMNTEAFF. In nucleotides, the CDR3 is TGTGCCAGCAGTTTAAGGGACGTTATGAACACTGAAGCTTTCTTT.

This chain uses TRBV7-9 with TRBJ2-7; D possibly uses TRBD1 or TRBD2 (6 bases each). V shed 5 bases and J shed 0 bases, with 14 bases lying between them. The CDR3 runs to 15 residues. From germline, CDR1 is SEHNR and CDR2 FQNEAQ (reference sequence). The CDR3 DNA is TGTGCCAGCAGCGGCCGAGGGGGGCTCTCCTACGAGCAGTACTTC. Protein product: CASSGRGGLSYEQYF.

J is TRBJ1-4 and V is TRBV7-2, with TRBD1 matching 11 bases. Germline CDR1 is SGHTA and CDR2 is FQGNSA. The CDR3 covers 16 residues. With 5 bases clipped from V and 7 bases from J, the junction kept 9 bases outside the gene matches. CDR3 sequence (DNA): TGTGCCAGCAGCAAGGGACAGGGGGAGTGGGGTGAAAAACTGTTTTTT. Amino acid sequence: CASSKGQGEWGEKLFF.

This clonotype was seen only a few times. The V call is TRBV6-2 or TRBV6-3, the J call TRBJ2-2; D unresolved. The CDR3 is 16 residues long. Trimming took off 0 bases at V and 4 bases at J, with 12 bases between the two ends. Germline V CDR1 and CDR2: MNHEY, SVGEGT. The DNA for the CDR3 is TGTGCCAGCAGTTACTCGTCAGGACCGGTCACCGGGGAGCTGTTTTTT. It translates to CASSYSSGPVTGELFF.

This chain links TRBV7-9 with TRBJ2-3; possibly TRBD2 for D (6 bases). Germline-derived CDR1 and CDR2 are SEHNR and FQNEAQ (reference sequence). V was trimmed by 3 bases and J by 2 bases, leaving 12 bases between them. CDR3 length: 15 amino acids. The DNA for the CDR3 is TGTGCCAGCAGCTTTAGCGGACTTTCCACAGATACGCAGTATTTT. Translation gives CASSFSGLSTDTQYF.